This TCR beta chain was sequenced for a study of beta chain features in type 1 diabetes. Study-wide results and limits: Among all four CD4+ subsets, Type 1 diabetes patients had TCRB CDR3s that were moderately but significantly shorter.

Every bit of the isolated RNA underwent reverse transcription, so sequencing read expressed TCRB transcripts. TCRdb's copy holds only in-frame clones and misses some; the assay was immunoSEQ multiplex PCR. The sample records 500,000 to 850,000 clones, over 12% being singletons. Notes on this clone: Antigen specificity is unknown.

Every single donor gave one heparinised blood draw, and these averaged around 120 mL. Material: naive CD4+ T cells from blood. This receptor was obtained from a man aged 18 to 29 with type 1 diabetes.

CDR3 coding DNA: TGTGCCAGCAGCCCCCATCGAGGTGAAAAACTGTTTTTT. Its protein product is CASSPHRGEKLFF. The rearrangement links TRBV9 to TRBJ1-4, with D unresolved. V gave up 4 bases and J gave up 7 bases, with 11 bases separating them. This CDR3 spans 13 amino acids. Germline lookup yields CDR1 SGDLS and CDR2 YYNGEE.